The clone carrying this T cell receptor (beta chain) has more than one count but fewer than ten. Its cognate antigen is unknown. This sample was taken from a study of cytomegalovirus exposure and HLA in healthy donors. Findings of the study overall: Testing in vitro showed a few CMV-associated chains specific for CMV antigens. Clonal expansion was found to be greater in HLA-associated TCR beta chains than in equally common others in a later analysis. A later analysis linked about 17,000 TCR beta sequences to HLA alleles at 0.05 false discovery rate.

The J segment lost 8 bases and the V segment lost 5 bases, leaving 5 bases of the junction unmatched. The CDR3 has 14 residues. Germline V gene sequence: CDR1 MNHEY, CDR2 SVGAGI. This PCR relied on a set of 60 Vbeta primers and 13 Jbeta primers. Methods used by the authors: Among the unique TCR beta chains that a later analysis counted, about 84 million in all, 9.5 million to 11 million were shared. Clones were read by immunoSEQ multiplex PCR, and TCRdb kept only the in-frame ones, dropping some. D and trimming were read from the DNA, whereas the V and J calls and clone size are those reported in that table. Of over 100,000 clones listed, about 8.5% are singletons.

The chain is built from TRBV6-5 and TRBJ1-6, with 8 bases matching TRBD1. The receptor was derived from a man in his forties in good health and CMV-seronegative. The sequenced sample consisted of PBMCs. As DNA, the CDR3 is TGTGCCAGCAGTGCTCACAGGGGGGATTCACCCCTCCACTTT. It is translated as CASSAHRGDSPLHF.